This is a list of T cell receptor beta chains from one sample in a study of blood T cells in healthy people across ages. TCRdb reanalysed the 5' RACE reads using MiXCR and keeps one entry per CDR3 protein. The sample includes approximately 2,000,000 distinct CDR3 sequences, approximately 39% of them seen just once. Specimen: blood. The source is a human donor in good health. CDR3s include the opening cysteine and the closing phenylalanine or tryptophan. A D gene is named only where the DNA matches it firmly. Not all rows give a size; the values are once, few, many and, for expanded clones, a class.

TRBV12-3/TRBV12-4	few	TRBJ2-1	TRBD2	CASSRAGGIYNEQFF	TGTGCCAGCAGTCGCGCGGGGGGGATTTACAATGAGCAGTTCTTC
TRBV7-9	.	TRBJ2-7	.	CASSSPTIEQYF	TGTGCCAGCAGCTCCCCAACAATCGAGCAGTACTTC
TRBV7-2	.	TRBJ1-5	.	CASSFILSNQPQHF	TGTGCCAGCAGCTTTATTTTGAGCAATCAGCCCCAGCATTTT
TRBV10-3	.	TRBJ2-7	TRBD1	CAISSGQGYSYEQYF	TGTGCCATCAGTTCCGGACAGGGATACTCCTACGAGCAGTACTTC
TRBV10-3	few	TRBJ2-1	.	CAISDPEGFNEQFF	TGTGCCATCAGTGACCCCGAAGGGTTTAATGAGCAGTTCTTC
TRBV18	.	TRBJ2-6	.	CASSRGANSGANALTF	TGTGCCAGCTCAAGAGGGGCAAACTCTGGGGCCAACGCCCTGACTTTC
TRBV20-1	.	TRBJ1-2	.	CSASGLYGYTF	TGCAGTGCTTCGGGACTTTATGGCTACACCTTC
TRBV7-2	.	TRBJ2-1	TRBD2	CASSLEASGGPLGEQFF	TGTGCCAGCAGCTTAGAAGCTAGCGGGGGGCCCCTGGGTGAGCAGTTCTTC
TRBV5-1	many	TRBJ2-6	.	CASSLDPHSGANVLTF	TGCGCCAGCAGCTTGGACCCCCACTCTGGGGCCAACGTCCTGACTTTC
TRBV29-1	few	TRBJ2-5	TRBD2	CSVGTGGQRETQYF	TGCAGCGTTGGCACGGGGGGGCAGCGGGAGACCCAGTACTTC
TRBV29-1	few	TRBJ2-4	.	CSVEGRAAKNIQYF	TGCAGCGTTGAAGGCAGGGCAGCCAAAAACATTCAGTACTTC
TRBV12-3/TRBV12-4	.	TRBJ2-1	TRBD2	CASSSFGRGGDNEQFF	TGTGCCAGCAGTTCCTTCGGGCGGGGGGGCGACAATGAGCAGTTCTTC
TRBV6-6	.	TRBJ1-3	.	CASSLLDSGNTIYF	TGTGCCAGCAGTCTACTGGACTCTGGAAACACCATATATTTT
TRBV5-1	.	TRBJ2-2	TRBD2	CASSLGGTSDTGELFF	TGCGCCAGCAGCCTCGGAGGGACTAGCGACACCGGGGAGCTGTTTTTT
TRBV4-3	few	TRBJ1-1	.	CASSQDREDEAFF	TGCGCCAGCAGCCAAGACAGGGAGGATGAAGCTTTCTTT
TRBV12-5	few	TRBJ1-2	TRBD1	CASGLDRVSYTF	TGTGCTAGTGGTTTAGACAGGGTTAGCTACACCTTC
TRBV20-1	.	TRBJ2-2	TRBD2	CSARDPGSGGPNTGELFF	TGCAGTGCTAGAGATCCCGGTAGCGGGGGCCCGAACACCGGGGAGCTGTTTTTT
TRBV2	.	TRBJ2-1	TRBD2	CASSESLAGGYNEQFF	TGTGCCAGCAGTGAATCACTAGCGGGGGGCTACAATGAGCAGTTCTTC
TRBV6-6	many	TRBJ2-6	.	CASRGGANVLTF	TGTGCCAGCCGGGGGGGGGCCAACGTCCTGACTTTC
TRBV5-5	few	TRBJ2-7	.	CASSFTYQYEQYF	TGTGCCAGCAGCTTTACCTACCAATACGAGCAGTACTTC
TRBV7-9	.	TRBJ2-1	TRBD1	CASSFSSLRTGNNEQFF	TGTGCCAGCAGCTTTAGCAGTCTCAGGACAGGTAACAATGAGCAGTTCTTC
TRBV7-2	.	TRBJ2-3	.	CASSTRPGSDTQYF	TGTGCCAGCAGCACTCGGCCGGGATCAGATACGCAGTATTTT
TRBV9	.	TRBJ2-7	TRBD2	CASSAGIAGAPEQYF	TGTGCCAGCAGCGCCGGAATAGCGGGGGCTCCTGAGCAGTACTTC
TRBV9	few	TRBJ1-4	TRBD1	CASSVGDRYNEKLFF	TGTGCCAGCAGCGTAGGGGACAGATATAATGAAAAACTGTTTTTT
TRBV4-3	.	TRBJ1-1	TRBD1	CASSQEPRGAEAFF	TGCGCCAGCAGCCAAGAGCCCAGGGGGGCTGAAGCTTTCTTT
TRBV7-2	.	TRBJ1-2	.	CASSYTTETGCTF	TGTGCCAGCAGCTATACCACCGAGACGGGCTGCACCTTC
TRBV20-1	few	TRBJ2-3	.	CSALSGGGLTDTQYF	TGCAGTGCTCTCTCAGGGGGGGGCCTTACAGATACGCAGTATTTT
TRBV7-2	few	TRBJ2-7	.	CASSLGLGVPEQYF	TGTGCCAGCAGCTTAGGTCTGGGGGTCCCCGAGCAGTACTTC
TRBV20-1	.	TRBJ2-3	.	CSAERQGGHTDTQYF	TGCAGTGCTGAACGACAGGGAGGACACACAGATACGCAGTATTTT
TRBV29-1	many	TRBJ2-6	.	CSVVGGERANVLTF	TGCAGCGTTGTAGGGGGGGAAAGGGCCAACGTCCTGACTTTC
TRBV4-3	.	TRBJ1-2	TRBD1	CASSQDPQGTYGYTF	TGCGCCAGCAGCCAAGATCCACAGGGGACCTATGGCTACACCTTC
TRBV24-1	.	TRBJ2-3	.	CATSDLGAGSRTDTQYF	TGTGCCACCAGTGATTTGGGTGCGGGGTCTCGCACAGATACGCAGTATTTT
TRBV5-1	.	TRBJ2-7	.	CASGGTGLPYEQYF	TGCGCCAGCGGGGGAACAGGGCTGCCCTACGAGCAGTACTTC
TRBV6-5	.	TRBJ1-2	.	CASRKPTRDLNYGYTF	TGTGCCAGCAGAAAACCCACCCGGGACTTAAATTATGGCTACACCTTC
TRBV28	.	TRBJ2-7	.	CASRPEEGWGTYEQYF	TGTGCCAGCAGACCCGAGGAGGGATGGGGAACCTACGAGCAGTACTTC
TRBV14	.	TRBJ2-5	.	CASSQGLGPQETQYF	TGTGCCAGCAGCCAAGGACTCGGGCCCCAAGAGACCCAGTACTTC
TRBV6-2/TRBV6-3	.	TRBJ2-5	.	CARRQGGQETQYF	TGTGCCCGTAGACAGGGAGGACAAGAGACCCAGTACTTC
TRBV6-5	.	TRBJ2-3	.	CASRKGQTGDTQYF	TGTGCCAGCAGAAAAGGACAGACCGGGGATACGCAGTATTTT
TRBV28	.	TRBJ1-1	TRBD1	CASSDRATEAFF	TGTGCCAGCAGTGACAGGGCCACTGAAGCTTTCTTT
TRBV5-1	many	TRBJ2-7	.	CASSLNGGPPYEQYF	TGCGCCAGCAGCTTGAATGGGGGACCTCCCTACGAGCAGTACTTC
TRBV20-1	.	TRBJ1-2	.	CSADSGGSDYGYTF	TGCAGTGCGGATTCGGGGGGGAGTGACTATGGCTACACCTTC
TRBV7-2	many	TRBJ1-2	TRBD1	CASSPRQGSYGYTF	TGTGCCAGCAGCCCCCGACAGGGGAGTTATGGCTACACCTTC
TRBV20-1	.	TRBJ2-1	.	CSASGSVYNVQFF	TGCAGTGCTAGCGGCAGCGTCTACAATGTGCAGTTCTTC
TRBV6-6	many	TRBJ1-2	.	CASSNTYDGYTF	TGTGCCAGCAGTAATACATACGATGGCTACACCTTC
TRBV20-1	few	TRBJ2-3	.	CSARDWVPPGDTQYF	TGCAGTGCTAGAGATTGGGTCCCGCCGGGAGATACGCAGTATTTT
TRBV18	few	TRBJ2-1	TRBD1	CASSPDRGLCNEQFF	TGTGCCAGCTCACCCGACAGGGGATTATGCAATGAGCAGTTCTTC
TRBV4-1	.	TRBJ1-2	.	CASSIGANYGYTF	TGCGCCAGCAGCATTGGGGCTAACTATGGCTACACCTTC
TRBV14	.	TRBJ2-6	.	CASGQGAAGANVLTF	TGTGCCAGCGGCCAAGGAGCCGCTGGGGCCAACGTCCTGACTTTC
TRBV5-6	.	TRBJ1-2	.	CTSSLNNGYTF	TGTACCAGCAGCTTGAACAATGGCTACACCTTC
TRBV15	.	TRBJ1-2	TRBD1	CATSGGDRPAYGCTF	TGTGCCACCAGCGGAGGGGACAGGCCGGCCTATGGCTGCACCTTC